The sequence of this TCR beta chain was determined in a study of regulatory T cells in long-lasting Graves disease. For the study at large: Antithyroid drug use was under 3 months in newly diagnosed Graves' patients.

The time point here: newly diagnosed GD, antithyroid drugs for less than 3 months. Extracted PBMC RNA gave rise to the TCR library. The authors diagnosed Graves' disease using American Thyroid Association guidelines. The authors built TCR beta libraries using iRepertoire HTBI primers and Arm-PCR of CDR3 regions. TCRdb analysed the multiplex PCR reads with MiXCR anew, one entry per CDR3 protein. Seen here are fewer than 350,000 distinct CDR3 sequences, about a sixth observed once, and the top ten hold about 39%. Trimming took off 3 bases at V and 0 bases at J, with 11 bases between the two ends. This CDR3 spans 15 amino acids. This clonotype has a count of ten or more. The antigen is undetermined. The study's findings and limits: Newly diagnosed patients had higher TCR diversity than persistent Graves' patients did. When disease was persistent, TRBV28, TRBJ1-2 and TRBJ2-5 were the favored segments.

The sequenced sample was peripheral blood mononuclear cells (PBMCs), obtained at new diagnosis, from a patient treated with antithyroid drugs. The chain employs TRBV12-3 or TRBV12-4 and TRBJ1-1; D gene ambiguous. The origin of this receptor is a female donor with Graves disease. The DNA of the CDR3 is TGTGCCAGCAGTTTTTCGGGCCCAGTGAACACTGAAGCTTTCTTT. This sequence encodes CASSFSGPVNTEAFF.